The next 14 T cell receptor beta chains were all read from a single sample in a study of T-cell memory formation after mild COVID-19. TCRdb independently ran MiXCR on the 5' RACE reads; one entry per CDR3 protein. The sample contains 450,000 to 700,000 distinct CDR3 sequences, more than 15% of which appear only once. Sequenced material: PBMCs or a T cell subset sorted from them (not recorded which). The receptors here all came from an adult woman who had mild COVID-19 (a few samples of this study predate the infection). Cell type and time point are not known.

This clonotype was counted a few times. V gene TRBV7-6 combines with J gene TRBJ2-5, with a weak D call TRBD2 (6 bases). Looked up from germline, CDR1 is SGHVS and CDR2 is FNYEAQ. Trimming took 4 bases from V and 0 from J, leaving 15 bases between them. The CDR3 contains 16 residues. The CDR3 region has the DNA TGTGCCAGCAGCTCGATAGCGGACCCGTACCAAGAGACCCAGTACTTC. It is translated as CASSSIADPYQETQYF.

This clonotype has just a few counts. The chain carries TRBV24-1 and TRBJ2-2, with D uncertain. Germline CDR1 reads KGHDR; CDR2 reads SFDVKD. V shed 7 bases and J shed 2 bases, with 10 bases lying between them. The CDR3 runs to 14 residues. CDR3 in amino acids: CATRDDKNTGELFF. As DNA, the CDR3 is TGTGCCACCAGAGACGACAAAAACACCGGGGAGCTGTTTTTT.

This clonotype was seen a handful of times. V is TRBV9 and J is TRBJ2-1; 16 bases fit TRBD2. CDR1 and CDR2 (germline): SGDLS, YYNGEE. The CDR3 is 16 residues long. V trimming: 3 bases; J trimming: 7 bases; junction bases outside the gene matches: 4. CDR3 loop: CASSDGTSGGGNEQFF. As DNA, the CDR3 is TGTGCCAGCAGCGACGGGACTAGCGGGGGGGGGAATGAGCAGTTCTTC.

The rearrangement links TRBV5-1 to TRBJ1-2; D uncertain. The CDR3 has 14 amino acids. Deletions cut 1 base from V and 3 bases from J, with 10 bases between. Germline V gives CDR1 SGHRS, CDR2 YFSETQ. CDR3 sequence: CASSLTSSDYGYTF. The CDR3 nucleotides are TGCGCCAGCAGCTTGACAAGTTCTGACTATGGCTACACCTTC.

V usage is TRBV4-2 and J usage is TRBJ2-4, with 7 bases fitting TRBD1. CDR3 length: 18 residues. The V gene end was trimmed by 3 bases and the J gene end by 1 base; junction bases not matched to a gene: 12. Looked up from germline, CDR1 is LGHNA and CDR2 is YNFKEQ. The CDR3 bases are TGTGCCAGCAGCCATGATGCGACAGGGAGAGGGGCCAAAAACATTCAGTACTTC. Its translation is CASSHDATGRGAKNIQYF.

V gene TRBV21-1 combines with J gene TRBJ2-7; the tabulated D call, TRBD1, remains unverified against the DNA. TRBV21-1 has pseudogene status. This CDR3 comprises 15 residues. Written as DNA, the CDR3 is TGTGCCAGCAGCGAGGGAAAAGGACAGCACTACGAGCAGTACTTC. This sequence encodes CASSEGKGQHYEQYF.

The chain joins TRBV5-1 to TRBJ2-6, with a weak D call TRBD1 (5 bases). The germline gives CDR1 SGHRS, CDR2 YFSETQ. The CDR3 has 21 amino acids. The ends were cut back, 1 base at V and 2 bases at J, with 25 bases in the middle. The CDR3 nucleotides are TGCGCCAGCAGCTTGCGGCCCAGTAACACAGGTTACTCCGCTGGGGCCAACGTCCTGACTTTC. It is translated as CASSLRPSNTGYSAGANVLTF.

This clonotype was found a few times. The chain has TRBV7-9 and TRBJ2-5; 8 nucleotides line up with TRBD2. Germline CDR1 is SEHNR and CDR2 is FQNEAQ (reference sequence). This CDR3 region has 15 residues. V dropped 7 bases and J dropped 2; count of bases not matched to a gene: 9. CDR3 protein: CASTEGGGPQETQYF. The CDR3 DNA reads as TGTGCCAGCACCGAGGGCGGGGGGCCGCAAGAGACCCAGTACTTC.

In this sample, this clonotype turned up a few times. The chain's CDR3 is CATSHWDRAQETQYF. In DNA form, the CDR3 reads TGTGCCACCAGCCATTGGGACAGGGCCCAAGAGACCCAGTACTTC. The gene calls are TRBV24-1 and TRBJ2-5, with 9 bases matching TRBD1. The CDR3 spans 15 residues. Losses at the gene ends were 7 bases for V and 1 base for J; bases not matched to a gene: 6. Per germline, CDR1 KGHDR and CDR2 SFDVKD.

Regarding this clonotype: A read error may explain this, as a much larger clone is one base away. The chain carries TRBV5-1 and TRBJ2-5, with 9 bases lining up with TRBD1. V trimming: 2 bases; J trimming: 1 base; junction bases outside the gene matches: 3. CDR1 is SGHRS and CDR2 is YFSETQ in the germline V gene. This CDR3 comprises 15 residues. The CDR3 DNA follows: TGCGCCAGCAGCTTCCCGACAGGGGGCCAAGAGACCCAGTACTTC. Amino acids: CASSFPTGGQETQYF.

This clonotype came up once. This sequence joins TRBV14 and TRBJ2-7, with TRBD1 matching over 8 bases. CDR1 is SGHDN, CDR2 FVKESK, per germline. V lost 3 bases and J lost 6; bases outside the gene matches: 7. The CDR3 runs 14 residues. The CDR3 nucleotides are TGTGCCAGCAGCCAGATCCAGGGGGCGGGCGAGCAGTACTTC. Translating it yields CASSQIQGAGEQYF.

The V gene is TRBV7-6, the J gene TRBJ2-3, with D uncertain. The CDR3 has 15 amino acids. Trimming shortened V by 5 bases and J by 1 base, and 13 bases separated the two germline ends. Germline V gene data show CDR1 as SGHVS and CDR2 as FNYEAQ. CDR3 amino acids: CASSLTRPGTDTQYF. Written as DNA, the CDR3 is TGTGCCAGCAGCCTGACCAGACCGGGCACAGATACGCAGTATTTT.

J is TRBJ1-1 and V is TRBV30; D might be TRBD1 (5 bases). The CDR3 loop spans 15 amino acids. Germline V CDR1 and CDR2: GTSNPN, SVGIG (reference sequence). V gave up 4 bases and J gave up 0 bases, with 15 bases separating them. The CDR3 DNA reads TGTGCCTGGACCCCCCCGACAGTCATGAACACTGAAGCTTTCTTT. Translating gives CAWTPPTVMNTEAFF.

The rearrangement links TRBV20-1 to TRBJ1-1; D not certain. The V end was cut by 0 bases, the J end by 11 bases, with 16 bases between. This CDR3 contains 13 residues. Germline CDR1 reads DFQATT; CDR2 reads SNEGSKA (reference sequence). CDR3 sequence: CSARDLVFSAAFF. Written as DNA, the CDR3 is TGCAGTGCTAGAGATCTCGTGTTCTCTGCCGCTTTCTTT.